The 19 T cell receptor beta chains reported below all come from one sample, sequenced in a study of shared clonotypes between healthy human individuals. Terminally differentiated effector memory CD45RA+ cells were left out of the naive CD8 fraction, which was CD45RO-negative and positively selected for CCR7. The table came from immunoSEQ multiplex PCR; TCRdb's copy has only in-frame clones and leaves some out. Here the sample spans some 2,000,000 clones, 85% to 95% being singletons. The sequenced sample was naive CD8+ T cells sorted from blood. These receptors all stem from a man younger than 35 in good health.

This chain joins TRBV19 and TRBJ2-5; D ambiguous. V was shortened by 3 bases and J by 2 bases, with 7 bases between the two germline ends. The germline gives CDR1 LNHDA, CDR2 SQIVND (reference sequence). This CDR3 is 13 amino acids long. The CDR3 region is CASSIYLQETQYF. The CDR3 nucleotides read TGTGCCAGTAGTATCTACTTGCAAGAGACCCAGTACTTC.

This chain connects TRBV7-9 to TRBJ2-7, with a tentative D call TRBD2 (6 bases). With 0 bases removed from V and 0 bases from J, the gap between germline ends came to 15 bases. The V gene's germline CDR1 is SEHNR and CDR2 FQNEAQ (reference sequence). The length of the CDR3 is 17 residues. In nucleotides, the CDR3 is TGTGCCAGCAGCTTAGCAGGCCTAGCGAAGAGCTCCTACGAGCAGTACTTC. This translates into CASSLAGLAKSSYEQYF.

The CDR3 reads CASSVGAGQNYNEQFF. CDR3 in DNA: TGTGCCAGCAGCGTAGGTGCCGGACAGAACTACAATGAGCAGTTCTTC. The chain couples TRBV9 to TRBJ2-1, with D possibly being TRBD1 (6 bases). The CDR3 sequence is 16 residues long. Germline V CDR1 and CDR2: SGDLS, YYNGEE. Trimming took off 0 bases at V and 3 bases at J, with 13 bases between the two ends.

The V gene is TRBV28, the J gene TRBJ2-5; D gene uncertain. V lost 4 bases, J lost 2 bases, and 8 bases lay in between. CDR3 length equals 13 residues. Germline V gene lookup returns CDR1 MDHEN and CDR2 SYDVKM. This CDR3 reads CASSSGRQETQYF. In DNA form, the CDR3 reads TGTGCCAGCAGTTCAGGACGACAAGAGACCCAGTACTTC.

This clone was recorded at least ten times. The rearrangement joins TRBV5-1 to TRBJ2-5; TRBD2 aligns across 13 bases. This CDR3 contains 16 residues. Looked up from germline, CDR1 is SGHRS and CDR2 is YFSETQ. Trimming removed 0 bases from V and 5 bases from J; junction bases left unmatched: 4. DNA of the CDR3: TGCGCCAGCAGCTTGGCAAGGACTAGCGGGAGTGAGACCCAGTACTTC. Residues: CASSLARTSGSETQYF.

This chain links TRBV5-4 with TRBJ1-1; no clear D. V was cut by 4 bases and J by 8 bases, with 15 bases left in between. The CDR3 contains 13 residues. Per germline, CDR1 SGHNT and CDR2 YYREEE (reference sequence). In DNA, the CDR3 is TGTGCCAGCAGCGTCCTGGGGAGCGGGGAAGCTTTCTTT. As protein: CASSVLGSGEAFF.

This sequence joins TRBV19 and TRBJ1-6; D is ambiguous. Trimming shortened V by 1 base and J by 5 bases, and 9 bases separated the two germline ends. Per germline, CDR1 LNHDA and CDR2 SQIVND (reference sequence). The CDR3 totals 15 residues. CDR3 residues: CASSIVGLNNSPLHF. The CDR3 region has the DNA TGTGCCAGTAGTATAGTAGGCCTCAATAATTCACCCCTCCACTTT.

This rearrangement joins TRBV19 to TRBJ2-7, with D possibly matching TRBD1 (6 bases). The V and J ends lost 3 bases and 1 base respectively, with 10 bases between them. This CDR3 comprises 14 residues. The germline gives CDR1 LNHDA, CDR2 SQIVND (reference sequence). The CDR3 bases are TGTGCCAGTAGTATGAGACAGGTTTCCTACGAGCAGTACTTC. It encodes CASSMRQVSYEQYF.

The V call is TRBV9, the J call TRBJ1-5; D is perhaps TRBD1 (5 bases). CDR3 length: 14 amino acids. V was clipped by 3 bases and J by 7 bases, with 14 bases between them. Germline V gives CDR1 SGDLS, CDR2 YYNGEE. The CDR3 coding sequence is TGTGCCAGCAGCGGCGGGACGCCGGGCCAGCCCCAGCATTTT. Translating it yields CASSGGTPGQPQHF.

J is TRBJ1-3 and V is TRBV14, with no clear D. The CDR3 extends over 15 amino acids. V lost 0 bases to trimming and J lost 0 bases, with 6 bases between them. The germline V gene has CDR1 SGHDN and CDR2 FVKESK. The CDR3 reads CASSQDRSSGNTIYF. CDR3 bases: TGTGCCAGCAGCCAAGATAGGAGCTCTGGAAACACCATATATTTT.

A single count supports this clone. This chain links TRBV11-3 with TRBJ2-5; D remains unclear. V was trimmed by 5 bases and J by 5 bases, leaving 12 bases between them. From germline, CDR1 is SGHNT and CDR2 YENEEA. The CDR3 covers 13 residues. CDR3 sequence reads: CASSQRPEETQYF. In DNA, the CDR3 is TGTGCCAGCAGCCAACGACCGGAGGAGACCCAGTACTTC.

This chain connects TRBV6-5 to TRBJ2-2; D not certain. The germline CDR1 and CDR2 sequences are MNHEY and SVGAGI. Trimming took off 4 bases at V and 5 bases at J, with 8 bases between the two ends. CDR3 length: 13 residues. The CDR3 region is CASSWVGTGELFF. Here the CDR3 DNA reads TGTGCCAGCAGTTGGGTCGGGACCGGGGAGCTGTTTTTT.

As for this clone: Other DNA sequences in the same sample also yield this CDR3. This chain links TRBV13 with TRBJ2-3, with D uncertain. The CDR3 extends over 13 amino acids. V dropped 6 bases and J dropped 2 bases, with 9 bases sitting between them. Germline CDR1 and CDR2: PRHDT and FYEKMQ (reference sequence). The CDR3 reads CASSLTLTDTQYF. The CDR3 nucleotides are TGTGCCAGCAGTCTCACCCTCACAGATACGCAGTATTTT.

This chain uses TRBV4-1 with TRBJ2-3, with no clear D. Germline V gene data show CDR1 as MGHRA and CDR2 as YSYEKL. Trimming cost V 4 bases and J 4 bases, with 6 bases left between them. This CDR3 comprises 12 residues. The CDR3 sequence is CASSPRADTQYF. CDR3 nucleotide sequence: TGCGCCAGCAGCCCAAGGGCAGATACGCAGTATTTT.

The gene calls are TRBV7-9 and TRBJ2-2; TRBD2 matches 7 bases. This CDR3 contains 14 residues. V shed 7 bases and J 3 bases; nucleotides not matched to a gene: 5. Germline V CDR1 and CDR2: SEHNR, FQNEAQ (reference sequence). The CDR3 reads CASILAADTGELFF. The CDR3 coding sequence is TGTGCCAGCATCCTAGCGGCCGACACCGGGGAGCTGTTTTTT.

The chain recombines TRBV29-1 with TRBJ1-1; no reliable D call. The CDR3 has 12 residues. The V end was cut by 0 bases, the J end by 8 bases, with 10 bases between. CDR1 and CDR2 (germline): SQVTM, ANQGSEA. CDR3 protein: CSVEEGRGEAFF. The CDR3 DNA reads TGCAGCGTTGAAGAAGGGAGAGGCGAAGCTTTCTTT. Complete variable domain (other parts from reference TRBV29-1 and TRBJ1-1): SAVISQKPSRDICQRGTSLTIQCQVDSQVTMMFWYRQQPGQSLTLIATANQGSEATYESGFVIDKFPISRPNLTFSTLTVSNMSPEDSSIYLCSVEEGRGEAFFGQGTRLTVV.

CDR3: CASSLLENTEAFF. The CDR3 DNA sequence: TGTGCCAGCAGCCTACTAGAGAACACTGAAGCTTTCTTT. The chain joins TRBV7-3 to TRBJ1-1; D is undetermined. V was shortened by 5 bases and J by 1 base, with 8 bases between the two germline ends. This CDR3 has 13 residues. Germline V gives CDR1 SGHTA, CDR2 FQGTGA.

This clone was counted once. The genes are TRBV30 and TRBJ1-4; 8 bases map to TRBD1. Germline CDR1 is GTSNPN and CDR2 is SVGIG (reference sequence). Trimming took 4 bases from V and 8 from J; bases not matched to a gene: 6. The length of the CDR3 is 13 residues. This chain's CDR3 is CAWNPGGEEKLFF. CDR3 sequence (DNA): TGTGCCTGGAACCCAGGGGGCGAAGAAAAACTGTTTTTT.

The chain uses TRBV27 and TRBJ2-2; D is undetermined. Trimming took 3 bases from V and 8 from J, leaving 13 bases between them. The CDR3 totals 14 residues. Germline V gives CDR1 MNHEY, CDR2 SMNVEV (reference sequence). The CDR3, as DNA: TGTGCCAGCAGTTTGACCCTGGTTTATGGGGAGCTGTTTTTT. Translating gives CASSLTLVYGELFF.